This passage covers 6 T cell receptor beta chains from one sample sequenced in a study of T cells in Graves' hyperthyroidism and ophthalmopathy. Amplified TCR beta CDR3 regions came from RNA transcripts. First-round RT-PCR targeting the TCR CDR3 was performed with the HTBI primer set. From the multiplex PCR reads, TCRdb called clonotypes with MiXCR, one entry per CDR3 protein. Found here are about 340,000 distinct CDR3 sequences, approximately 22% of them singletons; the top ten hold less than 65%. The specimen sequenced was blood. The receptor set was obtained from a woman in her fifties or sixties with Graves' hyperthyroidism.

There are a few counts of this clonotype. With a much larger clone just one base away, this may be a read error. The J gene is TRBJ2-6, the V gene TRBV11-2, with D perhaps TRBD1 (5 bases). This CDR3 has 14 amino acids. Germline V CDR1 and CDR2: SGHAT, FQNNGV. CDR3 DNA sequence: TGTGCCAGCAGCTTAGGGGCTGGGGCCAGCGTCCTGACTTTC. Encoded protein: CASSLGAGASVLTF.

This chain joins TRBV6-1 and TRBJ2-7; D call uncertain. The CDR3 sequence is 13 residues long. Germline V gene data show CDR1 as MNHNS and CDR2 as SASEGT. Trimming shortened V by 5 bases and J by 3 bases, and 11 bases separated the two germline ends. CDR3 bases: TGTGCCAGCAGTCCTGTAGGCCGCTACGAGCAGTACTTC. This gives the protein CASSPVGRYEQYF.

This clonotype has a count of ten or more. The V and J genes are TRBV13 and TRBJ2-1; 8 bases line up with TRBD2. This CDR3 spans 16 amino acids. Germline-derived CDR1 and CDR2 are PRHDT and FYEKMQ (reference sequence). V was clipped by 5 bases and J by 0 bases; unmatched bases: 6. In nucleotides, the CDR3 is TGTGCCAGCAGCAACCCCGGGACTAGCTCCTACAATGAGCAGTTCTTC. Translated: CASSNPGTSSYNEQFF.

This clonotype was counted many times. This sequence joins TRBV11-2 and TRBJ2-3; 7 bases are shared with TRBD2. The CDR3 length is 14 residues. The germline gives CDR1 SGHAT, CDR2 FQNNGV. Trimming took 2 bases from V and 1 from J; bases not matched to a gene: 0. The CDR3, as DNA: TGTGCCAGCAGCTTACTAGCGGGCACAGATACGCAGTATTTT. Translation: CASSLLAGTDTQYF.

This clonotype was counted at least ten times. This CDR3 is CASSYVGTSNEQYF. The DNA for the CDR3 is TGTGCCAGCAGTTACGTCGGGACTAGTAACGAGCAGTACTTC. This chain connects TRBV6-2 or TRBV6-3 to TRBJ2-7; the match to TRBD2 covers 8 bases. With V trimmed by 2 bases and J by 5 bases, 5 bases remained unmatched. The germline V gene encodes CDR1 MNHEY and CDR2 SVGEGT. This CDR3 contains 14 residues.

This clonotype was counted many times. The chain is built from TRBV7-9 and TRBJ2-3; 9 bases map to TRBD2. CDR1 SEHNR and CDR2 FQNEAQ come from the germline V gene (reference sequence). This CDR3 spans 16 amino acids. J gave up 2 bases and V 2 bases, and 5 bases lay outside the gene matches. The CDR3 region is CASSLLAGRDTDTQYF. In nucleotides, the CDR3 is TGTGCCAGCAGCTTACTAGCGGGGCGCGACACAGATACGCAGTATTTT. The full variable domain, with the rest looked up from reference TRBV7-9 and TRBJ2-3, is DTGVSQNPRHKITKRGQNVTFRCDPISEHNRLYWYRQTLGQGPEFLTYFQNEAQLEKSRLLSDRFSAERPKGSFSTLEIQRTEQGDSAMYLCASSLLAGRDTDTQYFGPGTRLTVL.